The following is a T cell receptor beta chain sequence with its context. This clone came up once. Which antigen it targets is not known. The record has no base qualities; no much larger clone is one base away. The source of the sample is a study of blood T cell repertoires in COVID-19 (dated by TCRdb to about 2020). About the study as a whole: The collaborator samples originated in the United States, Italy and Spain and spanned the acute and convalescent phases of COVID-19. The prospective study material was composed of cDNA or gDNA derived from T cells, B-cell-depleted T cells, or PBMCs. Deeply sampled blood TCRbeta repertoires from subjects exposed to, actively infected with, or recovered from COVID-19 were included in the dataset. The repertoires were released in a freely available public database intended as a resource for research on the immune response to SARS-CoV-2. Samples were obtained from the ongoing ImmuneRACE study (first 160 participants) and from over 1,000 subjects provided by 6 global collaborators. Nearly every sample came with metadata listing a de-identified subject ID, COVID-19 status, age in years and sex. Where available, HLA class I and class II types were taken from metadata supplied by the sample provider and were not determined by assay-based typing.

General findings and caveats noted by the study authors: How much clinical and demographic metadata was included differed by source and by participant, and the metadata was provided uncurated.

One collaborating source in Seattle enrolled patients during active infection and followed them longitudinally through the course of disease. Collaborating institutions collected whole blood in K2EDTA tubes following their own protocols. Collaborator samples were shipped for TCRbeta analysis as frozen whole blood, isolated PBMCs, or DNA extracted from either sample type. TCRbeta CDR3 regions were amplified from genomic DNA by means of the immunoSEQ Assay, a bias-controlled multiplex PCR. Per the original workflow: Nucleated cell counts per sample were estimated from amplification of reference gene primers within the assay. Sequence reads were collapsed and filtered to measure the absolute abundance of every unique TCRbeta CDR3 rearrangement. Productive Simpson clonality was computed per sample as the square root of Simpson's diversity index over productive rearrangements. The immuneACCESS repertoire file appears here via TCRdb, limited to in-frame rearrangements. These files lack a portion of the clones; in checked studies, under half of the deficit traces to unresolved V genes, and the cause of the others is not known. That table supplies the V and J calls and clone size; D and trimming were determined from the DNA. The sample table lists approximately 440,000 clones, approximately 89% of them with a count of one. Together, the top ten hold roughly an eighth of the sample.

The CDR3 measures 13 amino acids from cysteine to phenylalanine. This entry keeps only the CDR3 DNA: 39 bases, framed from base 1. Clipping removes 6 bases from V and 5 bases from J, with 6 as the unmatched junction base count. The germline V gene provides CDR1 SGHTS and CDR2 YDEGEE. This chain is built from TRBV5-8 and TRBJ1-1, with 8 bases in between that match TRBD1. This clonotype was sampled from a woman in her forties or fifties with COVID-19, enrolled during active disease. The sample comprised peripheral blood. The base sequence is TGTGCCAGCAATCTAGACAGGGGAACTGAAGCTTTCTTT. Translated, it gives CASNLDRGTEAFF.